A selection of T cell receptor beta chains follows, all from one sample in a study of blood T cells in healthy people across ages. MiXCR was run by TCRdb on the 5' RACE reads, yielding one entry per CDR3 protein. The sample contains 750,000 to 950,000 distinct CDR3 sequences, 25% to 35% of which appear only once. The same data also went into a second study, on T cells of mothers and their children.

Sequencing input: blood. The receptors stem from a woman aged 40 to 50 in good health. Both conserved end residues are part of each CDR3. The D gene is left open where the match is weak. Some rows have no size entry. The others give once, few or many, or a class for an expanded clone.

abundance: -
j_gene: TRBJ2-6
d_gene: TRBD1
v_gene: TRBV28
CDR3aa: CASSPRQGANGANVLTF
CDR3nt: TGTGCCAGCAGTCCAAGACAGGGGGCGAATGGGGCCAACGTCCTGACTTTC

abundance: -
j_gene: TRBJ1-5
d_gene: -
v_gene: TRBV5-1
CDR3aa: CASSPRAGADQPQHF
CDR3nt: TGCGCCAGCAGCCCCAGAGCTGGGGCCGATCAGCCCCAGCATTTT

abundance: few
j_gene: TRBJ2-7
d_gene: -
v_gene: TRBV5-1
CDR3aa: CASSGTIRGFPFYEQYF
CDR3nt: TGCGCCAGCAGCGGTACGATCCGGGGCTTTCCTTTCTACGAGCAGTACTTC

abundance: many
j_gene: TRBJ2-3
d_gene: -
v_gene: TRBV10-3
CDR3aa: CAISAAADTQYF
CDR3nt: TGTGCCATCAGTGCAGCGGCAGATACGCAGTATTTT

abundance: many
j_gene: TRBJ1-2
d_gene: -
v_gene: TRBV5-8
CDR3aa: CASSLPRTGYTF
CDR3nt: TGTGCCAGCAGCTTGCCTAGAACCGGCTACACCTTC

abundance: -
j_gene: TRBJ2-7
d_gene: -
v_gene: TRBV29-1
CDR3aa: CSAYTGYKQYF
CDR3nt: TGCAGCGCATACACAGGCTACAAGCAGTACTTC

abundance: few
j_gene: TRBJ2-3
d_gene: -
v_gene: TRBV29-1
CDR3aa: CSVEAGVGDTQYF
CDR3nt: TGCAGCGTTGAAGCGGGGGTTGGAGATACGCAGTATTTT

abundance: -
j_gene: TRBJ1-3
d_gene: -
v_gene: TRBV4-1
CDR3aa: CASSQGLRGRSLSNTIYF
CDR3nt: TGCGCCAGCAGCCAAGGTCTCAGGGGAAGGTCACTCTCAAACACCATATATTTT

abundance: -
j_gene: TRBJ1-5
d_gene: TRBD1
v_gene: TRBV6-1
CDR3aa: CASSLRQGSQPQHF
CDR3nt: TGTGCCAGCAGTCTCCGACAGGGAAGTCAGCCCCAGCATTTT

abundance: few
j_gene: TRBJ1-2
d_gene: TRBD1
v_gene: TRBV27
CDR3aa: CASRRTGSSNYGYTF
CDR3nt: TGTGCCAGCAGGCGGACAGGGTCCAGTAACTATGGCTACACCTTC

abundance: -
j_gene: TRBJ1-2
d_gene: -
v_gene: TRBV6-1
CDR3aa: CASSEGVTNYGYTF
CDR3nt: TGTGCCAGCAGTGAAGGGGTTACTAACTATGGCTACACCTTC

abundance: few
j_gene: TRBJ1-1
d_gene: TRBD1
v_gene: TRBV11-2
CDR3aa: CASSEGTGNTEAFF
CDR3nt: TGTGCCAGCAGCGAGGGGACAGGGAACACTGAAGCTTTCTTT

abundance: -
j_gene: TRBJ2-7
d_gene: TRBD2
v_gene: TRBV19
CDR3aa: CASSIMTSGGYEQYF
CDR3nt: TGTGCCAGTAGTATAATGACTAGCGGAGGTTACGAGCAGTACTTC

abundance: many
j_gene: TRBJ2-5
d_gene: TRBD2
v_gene: TRBV7-2
CDR3aa: CASSKVGTSGGQETQYF
CDR3nt: TGTGCCAGCAGCAAAGTGGGGACTAGCGGGGGCCAGGAGACCCAGTACTTC

abundance: many
j_gene: TRBJ2-7
d_gene: -
v_gene: TRBV3-1
CDR3aa: CASSRGQVGTGGQYF
CDR3nt: TGTGCCAGCAGCCGAGGGCAGGTTGGGACTGGAGGGCAGTACTTC

abundance: few
j_gene: TRBJ2-1
d_gene: TRBD1
v_gene: TRBV29-1
CDR3aa: CSVSSPTGNEQFF
CDR3nt: TGCAGCGTCAGCTCCCCGACAGGGAATGAGCAGTTCTTC

abundance: -
j_gene: TRBJ2-1
d_gene: TRBD2
v_gene: TRBV6-1
CDR3aa: CASTLMGLAGGGEQFF
CDR3nt: TGTGCCAGCACCTTGATGGGACTAGCGGGGGGGGGCGAGCAGTTCTTC

abundance: -
j_gene: TRBJ1-2
d_gene: -
v_gene: TRBV7-9
CDR3aa: CASEGDNYGYTF
CDR3nt: TGTGCCAGCGAAGGGGACAACTATGGCTACACCTTC

abundance: few
j_gene: TRBJ1-3
d_gene: -
v_gene: TRBV7-2
CDR3aa: CASSLTTGNTIYF
CDR3nt: TGTGCCAGCAGCTTGACGACTGGAAACACCATATATTTT

abundance: many
j_gene: TRBJ2-7
d_gene: -
v_gene: TRBV12-3/TRBV12-4
CDR3aa: CASGEGVSYEQYF
CDR3nt: TGTGCCAGCGGGGAGGGGGTATCCTACGAGCAGTACTTC

abundance: many
j_gene: TRBJ2-6
d_gene: TRBD1
v_gene: TRBV7-2
CDR3aa: CASSLTGYGANVLTF
CDR3nt: TGTGCCAGCAGCTTGACAGGGTACGGGGCCAACGTCCTGACTTTC

abundance: -
j_gene: TRBJ2-7
d_gene: TRBD2
v_gene: TRBV28
CDR3aa: CASSPGGGLAGDHEQYF
CDR3nt: TGTGCCAGCAGTCCAGGGGGAGGACTAGCGGGGGACCACGAGCAGTACTTC

abundance: -
j_gene: TRBJ2-3
d_gene: -
v_gene: TRBV7-2
CDR3aa: CASSTITDTQYF
CDR3nt: TGTGCCAGCAGTACGATTACAGATACGCAGTATTTT

abundance: few
j_gene: TRBJ2-7
d_gene: TRBD2
v_gene: TRBV12-3/TRBV12-4
CDR3aa: CASSPHAVAGPGVEQYF
CDR3nt: TGTGCCAGCAGTCCCCACGCGGTAGCGGGGCCGGGGGTCGAGCAGTACTTC

abundance: -
j_gene: TRBJ1-1
d_gene: -
v_gene: TRBV4-1
CDR3aa: CACSQDNWRLAAFF
CDR3nt: TGCGCCTGCAGCCAAGATAACTGGAGGCTCGCGGCTTTCTTT

abundance: -
j_gene: TRBJ2-3
d_gene: TRBD1
v_gene: TRBV7-3
CDR3aa: CASSLGQSYTDTQYF
CDR3nt: TGTGCCAGCAGCTTGGGACAGTCTTACACAGATACGCAGTATTTT

abundance: -
j_gene: TRBJ2-7
d_gene: -
v_gene: TRBV6-2/TRBV6-3
CDR3aa: CASRNAPSGTSYEQYF
CDR3nt: TGTGCCAGCAGAAACGCCCCCTCCGGGACCTCCTACGAGCAGTACTTC

abundance: once
j_gene: TRBJ1-6
d_gene: TRBD1
v_gene: TRBV12-3/TRBV12-4
CDR3aa: CASSYGTEASPLHF
CDR3nt: TGTGCCAGCAGTTATGGGACAGAGGCCTCACCCCTCCACTTT

abundance: few
j_gene: TRBJ2-7
d_gene: -
v_gene: TRBV9
CDR3aa: CASSVEASASYEQYF
CDR3nt: TGTGCCAGCAGCGTAGAGGCTAGCGCCTCCTACGAGCAGTACTTC

abundance: -
j_gene: TRBJ1-5
d_gene: -
v_gene: TRBV4-1
CDR3aa: CASSQENGLGIYNQPQHF
CDR3nt: TGCGCCAGCAGCCAAGAGAATGGTCTAGGGATTTACAATCAGCCCCAGCATTTT

abundance: -
j_gene: TRBJ1-1
d_gene: -
v_gene: TRBV12-3/TRBV12-4
CDR3aa: CASSLRDPRATEAFF
CDR3nt: TGTGCCAGCAGTCTCCGGGACCCCAGAGCCACTGAAGCTTTCTTT

abundance: -
j_gene: TRBJ1-2
d_gene: TRBD1
v_gene: TRBV20-1
CDR3aa: CSARDRGGEGAAYGYTF
CDR3nt: TGCAGTGCTAGAGATCGGGGCGGGGAGGGGGCGGCTTATGGCTACACCTTC

abundance: few
j_gene: TRBJ2-7
d_gene: TRBD2
v_gene: TRBV7-9
CDR3aa: CASSLGASGGNTYEQYF
CDR3nt: TGTGCCAGCAGCTTGGGGGCTAGCGGGGGAAATACCTACGAGCAGTACTTC

abundance: many
j_gene: TRBJ1-2
d_gene: -
v_gene: TRBV12-3/TRBV12-4
CDR3aa: CASSREGGYTF
CDR3nt: TGTGCCAGCAGTCGCGAGGGGGGCTACACCTTC

abundance: -
j_gene: TRBJ1-1
d_gene: -
v_gene: TRBV3-1
CDR3aa: CASSQDRAVVTEAFF
CDR3nt: TGTGCCAGCAGCCAAGATCGGGCGGTTGTGACTGAAGCTTTCTTT

abundance: few
j_gene: TRBJ1-1
d_gene: -
v_gene: TRBV9
CDR3aa: CASSPREAEAFF
CDR3nt: TGTGCCAGCAGCCCCCGGGAGGCTGAAGCTTTCTTT

abundance: -
j_gene: TRBJ2-7
d_gene: -
v_gene: TRBV7-9
CDR3aa: CASTPRDNPYEQYF
CDR3nt: TGTGCCAGCACCCCCAGGGACAACCCCTACGAGCAGTACTTC

abundance: few
j_gene: TRBJ1-1
d_gene: TRBD1
v_gene: TRBV20-1
CDR3aa: CTAPLQGSAFF
CDR3nt: TGCACCGCACCTCTACAGGGGAGCGCTTTCTTT

abundance: -
j_gene: TRBJ2-7
d_gene: TRBD1
v_gene: TRBV19
CDR3aa: CASASRDRDYEQYF
CDR3nt: TGTGCCAGTGCCTCCCGGGACAGGGACTACGAGCAGTACTTC